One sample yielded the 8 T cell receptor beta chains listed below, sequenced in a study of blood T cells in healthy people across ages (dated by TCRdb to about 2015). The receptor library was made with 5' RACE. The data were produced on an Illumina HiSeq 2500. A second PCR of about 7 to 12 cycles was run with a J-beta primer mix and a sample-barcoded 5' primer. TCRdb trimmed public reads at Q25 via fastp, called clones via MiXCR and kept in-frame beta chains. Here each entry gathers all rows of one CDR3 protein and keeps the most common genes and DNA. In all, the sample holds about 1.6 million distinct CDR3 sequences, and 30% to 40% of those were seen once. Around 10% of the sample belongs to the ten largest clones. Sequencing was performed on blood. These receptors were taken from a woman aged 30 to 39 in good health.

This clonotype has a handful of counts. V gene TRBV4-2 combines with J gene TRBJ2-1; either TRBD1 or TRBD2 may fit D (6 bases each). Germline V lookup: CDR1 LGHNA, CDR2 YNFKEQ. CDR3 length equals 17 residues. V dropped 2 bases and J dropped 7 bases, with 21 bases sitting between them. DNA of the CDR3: TGTGCCAGCAGCCAAATAAGGCGGGACTCCCAGGGGAATGAGCAGTTCTTC. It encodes CASSQIRRDSQGNEQFF.

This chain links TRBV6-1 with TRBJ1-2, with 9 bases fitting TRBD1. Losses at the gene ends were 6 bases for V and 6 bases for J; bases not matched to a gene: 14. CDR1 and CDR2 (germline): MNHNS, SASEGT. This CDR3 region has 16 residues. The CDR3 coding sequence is TGTGCCAGCAGACCGATGGGGACAGGGTATTCGGATGGCTACACCTTC. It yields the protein CASRPMGTGYSDGYTF.

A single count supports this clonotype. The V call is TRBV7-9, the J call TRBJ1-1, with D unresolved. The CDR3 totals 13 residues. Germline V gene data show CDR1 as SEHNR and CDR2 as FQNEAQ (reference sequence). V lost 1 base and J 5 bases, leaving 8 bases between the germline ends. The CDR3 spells CASSLVTQTEAFF. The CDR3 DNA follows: TGTGCCAGCAGCTTAGTAACGCAGACTGAAGCTTTCTTT.

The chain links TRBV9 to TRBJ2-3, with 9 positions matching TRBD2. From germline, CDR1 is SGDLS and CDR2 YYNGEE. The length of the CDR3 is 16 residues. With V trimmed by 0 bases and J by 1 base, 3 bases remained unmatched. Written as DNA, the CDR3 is TGTGCCAGCAGCGTAGAGAGCGGGGGGCGCACAGATACGCAGTATTTT. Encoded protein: CASSVESGGRTDTQYF. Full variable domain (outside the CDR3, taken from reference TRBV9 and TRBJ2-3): DSGVTQTPKHLITATGQRVTLRCSPRSGDLSVYWYQQSLDQGLQFLIQYYNGEERAKGNILERFSAQQFPDLHSELNLSSLELGDSALYFCASSVESGGRTDTQYFGPGTRLTVL.

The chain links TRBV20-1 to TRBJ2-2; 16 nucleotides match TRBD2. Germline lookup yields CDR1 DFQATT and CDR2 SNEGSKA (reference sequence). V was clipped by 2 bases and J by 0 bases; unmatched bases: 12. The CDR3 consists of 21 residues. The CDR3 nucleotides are TGCAGTGCTAGACCCCCGGTGGGACTAGCGGGAGGGGTTGCGAACACCGGGGAGCTGTTTTTT. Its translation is CSARPPVGLAGGVANTGELFF.

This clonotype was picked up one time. CDR3 in DNA: TGTGCCAGCAGCTTACGGCAACTAGTGGGGGGGCGGTTTTCTCTTTCAGATACGCAGTATTTT. Translating gives CASSLRQLVGGRFSLSDTQYF. The rearrangement uses TRBV11-2 and TRBJ2-3; D may be TRBD2 (7 bases). Germline-derived CDR1 and CDR2 are SGHAT and FQNNGV. CDR3 length equals 21 residues. V was shortened by 2 bases and J by 4 bases, with 31 bases between the two germline ends.

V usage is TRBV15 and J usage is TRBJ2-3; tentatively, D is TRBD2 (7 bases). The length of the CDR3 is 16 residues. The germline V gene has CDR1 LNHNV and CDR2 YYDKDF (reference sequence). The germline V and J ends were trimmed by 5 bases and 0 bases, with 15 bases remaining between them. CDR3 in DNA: TGTGCCACCAGCGAACCGTCGGGGGGCAGCACAGATACGCAGTATTTT. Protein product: CATSEPSGGSTDTQYF.

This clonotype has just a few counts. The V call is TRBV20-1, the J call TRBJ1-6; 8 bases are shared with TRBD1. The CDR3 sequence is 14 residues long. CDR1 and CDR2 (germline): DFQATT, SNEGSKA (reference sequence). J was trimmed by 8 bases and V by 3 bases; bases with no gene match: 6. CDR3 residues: CSASSGGLDSPLHF. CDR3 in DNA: TGCAGTGCTAGTTCAGGGGGCTTGGATTCACCCCTCCACTTT.